These 9 T cell receptor beta chains were all obtained from the same sample, sequenced in a study of T cell changes during pregnancy in multiple sclerosis (dated by TCRdb to between 2017 and 2020). The library was made by the immunoSEQ multiplex PCR assay. This immuneACCESS table, as held by TCRdb, lists in-frame sequences with V and J called but not all clones. Of the missing ones, under half trace to an unresolved V gene in checked studies; the others have no known cause. The sample includes 80,000 or so clones, with around 90% observed a single time. The ten largest clones add up to roughly 1.4% of the sample. The sample in question was peripheral blood, obtained before pregnancy. The receptors stem from a female donor with multiple sclerosis, enrolled in a pregnancy study.

The gene calls are TRBV30 and TRBJ2-1, with D perhaps matching TRBD1 (6 bases). The germline gives CDR1 GTSNPN, CDR2 SVGIG (reference sequence). Trimming cost V 0 bases and J 6 bases, with 9 bases left between them. The CDR3 loop spans 13 amino acids. The CDR3 protein is CAWSVSGANEQFF. CDR3 coding DNA: TGTGCCTGGAGTGTATCAGGGGCCAATGAGCAGTTCTTC.

The chain employs TRBV5-3 and TRBJ2-3, with a weak D call TRBD2 (7 bases). TRBV5-3 is an open reading frame, and its role is uncertain. V was trimmed by 4 bases and J by 1 base, leaving 13 bases between them. This CDR3 is 15 amino acids long. For the CDR3, the DNA is TGTGCCAGAAGCATCGGGGGGCGCGGCACAGATACGCAGTATTTT. This sequence encodes CARSIGGRGTDTQYF.

V usage is TRBV7-8 and J usage is TRBJ2-7; TRBD2 aligns across 8 bases. The CDR3 contains 20 residues. After removal of 1 base from V and 0 bases from J, the junction contained 17 bases not matched to a gene. Germline assignment: CDR1 SGHVS and CDR2 FQNEAQ. DNA for the CDR3: TGTGCCAGCAGCTTAGGCTTCGACGTGGAGAAGCGGGGGAGCTCCTACGAGCAGTACTTC. It is translated as CASSLGFDVEKRGSSYEQYF.

The chain joins TRBV5-1 to TRBJ2-1; D might be TRBD1 (6 bases). The CDR3 is made up of 15 amino acids. The germline gives CDR1 SGHRS, CDR2 YFSETQ. Trimming shortened V by 4 bases and J by 5 bases, and 16 bases separated the two germline ends. The CDR3 DNA follows: TGCGCCAGCAGCCTATCCCAGGGGACGAACAATGAGCAGTTCTTC. Its translation is CASSLSQGTNNEQFF.

This clone turned up a few times. The chain is built from TRBV19 and TRBJ1-6, with D possibly TRBD1 on 5 matching bases. V lost 9 bases and J 9 bases, leaving 15 bases between the germline ends. Germline assignment: CDR1 LNHDA and CDR2 SQIVND (reference sequence). The CDR3 has 13 amino acids. The CDR3 protein is CASRTAQGSPLHF. The CDR3 DNA is TGTGCCAGCCGGACGGCCCAGGGTTCACCCCTCCACTTT.

The V and J genes are TRBV9 and TRBJ2-5, with a weak D call TRBD2 (6 bases). Germline CDR1 is SGDLS and CDR2 is YYNGEE. Trimming took off 0 bases at V and 5 bases at J, with 17 bases between the two ends. The CDR3 loop spans 16 amino acids. The CDR3 nucleotides are TGTGCCAGCAGCGTAGCCGGACAAGGGAGCGGGGAGACCCAGTACTTC. It yields the protein CASSVAGQGSGETQYF.

This clone has only one observation. V is TRBV6-1 and J is TRBJ2-3; TRBD1 agrees at 9 bases. Germline lookup yields CDR1 MNHNS and CDR2 SASEGT. V shed 3 bases and J 5 bases; nucleotides not matched to a gene: 12. The length of the CDR3 is 17 residues. The CDR3 bases are TGTGCCAGCAGTGATTTGGCGGACGGGACAGGGAAAGATACGCAGTATTTT. Amino acid sequence: CASSDLADGTGKDTQYF.

CDR3 sequence: CASSLAAEYEQYF. The CDR3 nucleotides are TGTGCCAGCAGCTTAGCGGCGGAGTACGAGCAGTACTTC. V and J are TRBV7-2 and TRBJ2-7; D is unresolved. CDR1 is SGHTA and CDR2 is FQGNSA in the germline V gene. This CDR3 region has 13 residues. Trimming removed 0 bases from V and 4 bases from J, with 7 bases in between.

This chain uses TRBV27 with TRBJ1-1, with 7 bases identical to TRBD1. This CDR3 is built from 14 residues. V lost 4 bases and J lost 5; bases outside the gene matches: 7. Germline V gene lookup returns CDR1 MNHEY and CDR2 SMNVEV (reference sequence). The CDR3 DNA sequence: TGTGCCAGCAGTTATTTAAACAGGGGAACTGAAGCTTTCTTT. This translates into CASSYLNRGTEAFF.